This T cell receptor (beta chain) was identified during a study of beta chain features in type 1 diabetes. Points from the study as a whole: Type 1 diabetes patients had VDJ junctions that carried fewer insertions and more deletions.

The CDR3 is made up of 15 amino acids. CDR1 and CDR2 from the germline V gene are SGHTA and FQGNSA. The investigators reverse transcribed all of the isolated RNA, so they sequenced expressed TCRB transcripts. Measured with immunoSEQ multiplex PCR; TCRdb has only the in-frame clones, and not every one. The table has around 44,000 clones, roughly 50% seen once. This clone was recorded only once. Its antigen remains unidentified. About 110 mL of blood, on average, came from one heparinised draw per donor. Naive, central memory, regulatory and stem cell-like memory cells within the CD4+ compartment were sorted using CD45RO/CCR7/CD25/CD127/CD95/CD27. Purity exceeded 95% in all sorted populations.

This rearrangement joins TRBV7-2 to TRBJ2-5; TRBD2 matches 13 bases. The DNA end favors TRBJ2-7, so the J call may be wrong. The sequenced material came from stem cell memory CD4+ T cells from blood. This receptor was obtained from a woman aged 25 to 45 in good health. CDR3 protein: CASSLGLAGTYEQYF. CDR3 nucleotides: TGTGCCAGCAGTTTGGGACTAGCGGGGACCTACGAGCAGTACTTC.